This entry features one T cell receptor beta chain sequence. This specimen comes from a study of T cell repertoires in cytomegalovirus infection. Study as a whole: Shared public TCR beta signatures pointed to both CMV infection and a matching HLA type.

The V gene's germline CDR1 is SGHAT and CDR2 FQNNGV. This CDR3 contains 13 residues. V gave up 5 bases and J gave up 0 bases, with 8 bases separating them. TCRdb analysed the reads with MiXCR anew, one entry per CDR3 protein. The data hold hundreds of thousands of distinct CDR3 sequences, with roughly 31% observed a single time. The sample comprised PBMCs. This TCR was recovered from a human donor in good health (CMV status not recorded). Some clones in this sample may be carry-over from other donors' samples. The chain employs TRBV11-2 and TRBJ2-7; a weak D match, TRBD1 (5 bases). The CDR3 sequence is CASSGAISYEQYF. CDR3 DNA: TGTGCCAGCAGCGGGGCGATCTCCTACGAGCAGTACTTC.